One sample yielded the 21 T cell receptor beta chains listed below, sequenced in a study of shared clonotypes between healthy human individuals. Clones were sequenced by immunoSEQ multiplex PCR, and TCRdb holds only the in-frame ones, with some missing. The table lists around 580,000 clones, roughly 98% of them singletons. Naive CD8 cells were CD45RO-negative, positively selected for CCR7, excluding terminally differentiated effector memory CD45RA+ cells. The sequencing sample was made of naive CD8+ T cells sorted from blood. These receptors came from a man younger than 45 in good health.

V usage is TRBV27 and J usage is TRBJ2-3; the match to TRBD2 covers 13 bases. Trimming removed 10 bases from V and 5 bases from J; junction bases left unmatched: 9. Germline V CDR1 and CDR2: MNHEY, SMNVEV (reference sequence). This CDR3 region has 15 residues. The CDR3 DNA reads as TGTGCCATAAGAACTAGCGGGAGGGCAGGAGATACGCAGTATTTT. It translates to CAIRTSGRAGDTQYF.

V and J are TRBV7-2 and TRBJ2-7; 9 bases are a match to TRBD2. After removal of 5 bases from V and 3 bases from J, the junction contained 11 bases not matched to a gene. The CDR3 runs 16 residues. CDR1 and CDR2 (germline): SGHTA, FQGNSA. CDR3 DNA: TGTGCCAGCAGCCCCCCGAGCGGGAGGAAGCTCTACGAGCAGTACTTC. Translated: CASSPPSGRKLYEQYF.

V gene TRBV6-1 combines with J gene TRBJ2-4; D not certain. The CDR3 runs 12 residues. With 8 bases removed from V and 8 bases from J, the gap between germline ends came to 13 bases. Germline lookup yields CDR1 MNHNS and CDR2 SASEGT. The CDR3 sequence: CASSRSLDIQYF. The CDR3 DNA sequence: TGTGCCAGCTCTAGGAGCCTCGACATTCAGTACTTC.

This clone occurred once. The V gene is TRBV10-1, the J gene TRBJ2-1; 9 bases are a match to TRBD1. The CDR3 has 15 residues. Germline trimming cut 3 bases from V and 4 bases from J; bases unmatched to any gene: 4. CDR1 is WNHNN, CDR2 SYGVQD, per germline (reference sequence). The CDR3 loop reads CASSDGQGPYNEQFF. Written as DNA, the CDR3 is TGCGCCAGCAGTGACGGACAGGGGCCATACAATGAGCAGTTCTTC.

The chain carries TRBV27 and TRBJ2-7, with 7 bases identical to TRBD1. This CDR3 has 16 amino acids. CDR1 and CDR2 (germline): MNHEY, SMNVEV (reference sequence). Losses at the gene ends were 2 bases for V and 2 bases for J; bases not matched to a gene: 9. CDR3 DNA: TGTGCCAGCAGTTTACTCGGGACAGAAGGGACCTACGAGCAGTACTTC. It yields the protein CASSLLGTEGTYEQYF.

Here the CDR3 reads CASSKPTSGETQYF. CDR3 DNA: TGTGCCAGCAGTAAACCGACTAGCGGAGAGACCCAGTACTTC. The chain carries TRBV25-1 and TRBJ2-5; 9 bases match TRBD2. CDR3 length equals 14 residues. Per germline, CDR1 MGHDK and CDR2 SYGVNS. The V and J ends lost 5 bases and 4 bases, in that order; junction bases with no gene match: 5.

This chain joins TRBV15 and TRBJ2-1; unclear D gene. Trimming removed 3 bases at V and 6 bases at J, with 9 bases between. This CDR3 has 13 amino acids. Germline loops: CDR1 LNHNV, CDR2 YYDKDF (reference sequence). The CDR3 reads CATSRIAVNEQFF. The CDR3 bases are TGTGCCACCAGCAGGATAGCCGTCAATGAGCAGTTCTTC.

V and J are TRBV23-1 and TRBJ1-3, with unresolved D. TRBV23-1 is an ORF for which the function is uncertain. The CDR3 length is 15 residues. V was clipped by 2 bases and J by 3 bases, with 11 bases between them. The CDR3 reads CASSQLYGDGNTIYF. The CDR3 nucleotides read TGCGCCAGCAGTCAACTGTATGGGGATGGAAACACCATATATTTT.

The gene calls are TRBV6-5 and TRBJ2-1; no reliable D call. Trimming took 7 bases from V and 4 from J, leaving 11 bases between them. The germline CDR1 and CDR2 sequences are MNHEY and SVGAGI. The CDR3 length is 13 residues. The CDR3 region is CASNHAEYNEQFF. CDR3 nucleotide sequence: TGTGCCAGCAATCACGCCGAGTACAATGAGCAGTTCTTC.

This chain connects TRBV27 to TRBJ2-1; 9 bases map to TRBD2. V lost 1 base to trimming and J lost 4 bases; unmatched junction nucleotides: 11. Germline CDR1 and CDR2: MNHEY and SMNVEV (reference sequence). The CDR3 is made up of 18 amino acids. CDR3 in amino acids: CASSLLASGIVGYNEQFF. The CDR3 region has the DNA TGTGCCAGCAGTTTATTGGCTAGCGGGATTGTAGGGTACAATGAGCAGTTCTTC.

The rearrangement joins TRBV11-2 to TRBJ2-7; D remains ambiguous. This CDR3 spans 15 amino acids. Deletions cut 0 bases from V and 0 bases from J, with 9 bases between. Germline V gene lookup returns CDR1 SGHAT and CDR2 FQNNGV. The CDR3 spells CASSLDPLDSYEQYF. The CDR3 nucleotides read TGTGCCAGCAGCTTAGACCCGCTCGACTCCTACGAGCAGTACTTC.

The CDR3 reads CSTARLGTEAFF. The CDR3 DNA reads as TGCAGCACCGCGAGGCTGGGGACTGAAGCTTTCTTT. The chain is built from TRBV29-1 and TRBJ1-1, with no clear D. This CDR3 has 12 amino acids. Germline V gene data show CDR1 as SQVTM and CDR2 as ANQGSEA. V was trimmed by 8 bases and J by 5 bases, leaving 15 bases between them.

The chain recombines TRBV7-9 with TRBJ2-5; D unclear. Trimming left V 3 bases short and J 2 bases short, with 16 bases between. The CDR3 covers 16 residues. In germline, CDR1 is SEHNR, CDR2 FQNEAQ (reference sequence). CDR3 amino acids: CASSLWSSLKQETQYF. CDR3 nucleotide sequence: TGTGCCAGCAGCTTGTGGTCCTCCCTAAAACAAGAGACCCAGTACTTC.

The chain employs TRBV13 and TRBJ2-3; D gene uncertain. The V gene lost 5 bases and the J gene lost 3 bases, with 9 bases spanning the gap. The CDR3 covers 13 residues. Looked up from germline, CDR1 is PRHDT and CDR2 is FYEKMQ (reference sequence). DNA of the CDR3: TGTGCCAGCAGCCCTACGCAAACAGATACGCAGTATTTT. Amino acid sequence: CASSPTQTDTQYF.

This chain connects TRBV7-9 to TRBJ2-7; D is possibly TRBD1 (5 bases). The V and J ends lost 1 base and 0 bases respectively, with 10 bases between them. Looked up from germline, CDR1 is SEHNR and CDR2 is FQNEAQ (reference sequence). This CDR3 has 15 residues. CDR3 sequence: CASSLEWGGSYEQYF. The CDR3 DNA is TGTGCCAGCAGCTTAGAATGGGGCGGCTCCTACGAGCAGTACTTC.

The chain recombines TRBV7-9 with TRBJ2-3; D is possibly TRBD2 (6 bases). This CDR3 has 13 residues. The germline V gene has CDR1 SEHNR and CDR2 FQNEAQ (reference sequence). The ends were cut back, 5 bases at V and 7 bases at J, with 13 bases in the middle. The CDR3 loop reads CASSPEGSYTQYF. The CDR3 DNA reads as TGTGCCAGCAGCCCGGAGGGGTCATATACGCAGTATTTT.

This clone was observed a single time. The same CDR3 also results from other DNA sequences found in this sample. The CDR3 DNA sequence: TGTGCCAGCAGCTTCGGGAACACTGAAGCTTTCTTT. Its protein product is CASSFGNTEAFF. V is TRBV5-4 and J is TRBJ1-1; D gene uncertain. V lost 2 bases and J 1 base, leaving 3 bases between the germline ends. This CDR3 has 12 amino acids. Germline CDR1 reads SGHNT; CDR2 reads YYREEE (reference sequence).

The chain employs TRBV11-3 and TRBJ1-1, with D possibly being TRBD1 (5 bases). Germline-derived CDR1 and CDR2 are SGHNT and YENEEA. With 1 base removed from V and 1 base from J, the gap between germline ends came to 10 bases. The CDR3 length is 15 residues. The CDR3 DNA is TGTGCCAGCAGCTTAGGTGTTGGGACGAACACTGAAGCTTTCTTT. Protein product: CASSLGVGTNTEAFF.

V usage is TRBV27 and J usage is TRBJ2-7, with 8 bases that match TRBD2. Looked up from germline, CDR1 is MNHEY and CDR2 is SMNVEV (reference sequence). The CDR3 totals 15 residues. V shed 5 bases, J shed 0 bases, and the junction held 6 bases outside the gene matches. DNA of the CDR3: TGTGCCAGCAGTACCCAGCGGGAGAGCTCCTACGAGCAGTACTTC. Protein product: CASSTQRESSYEQYF.

This chain uses TRBV9 with TRBJ1-1; D unresolved. V lost 0 bases to trimming and J lost 2 bases, with 8 bases between them. The CDR3 covers 14 residues. Germline CDR1 is SGDLS and CDR2 is YYNGEE. This CDR3 is CASSVGHENTEAFF. Written as DNA, the CDR3 is TGTGCCAGCAGCGTAGGACACGAAAACACTGAAGCTTTCTTT.

The J gene is TRBJ2-7, the V gene TRBV4-3; D gene ambiguous. CDR3 length equals 15 residues. V lost 0 bases and J lost 0, with 9 bases in between. Germline V gene lookup returns CDR1 LGHNA and CDR2 YSLEER. The CDR3 coding sequence is TGCGCCAGCAGCCAAGACTCTCACAGCTCCTACGAGCAGTACTTC. It is translated as CASSQDSHSSYEQYF.